This passage covers 9 T cell receptor beta chains from one sample sequenced in a study of STAT5B mutations in CD4+ large granular lymphocyte leukemia. Some clones are missing from TCRdb's copy, which holds only in-frame ones; the method was immunoSEQ multiplex PCR. The sample lists 7,500 to 8,500 clones; roughly 80% were seen once. The specimen was PBMCs. The receptors come from a woman in her sixties with CD4+ T-cell large granular lymphocyte leukemia.

This clone was counted a few times. The rearrangement uses TRBV4-1 and TRBJ1-5; possibly TRBD1 for D (5 bases). The CDR3 loop spans 18 amino acids. Trimming took off 5 bases at V and 3 bases at J, with 23 bases between the two ends. Germline loops: CDR1 MGHRA, CDR2 YSYEKL. The CDR3 loop reads CASSLDLLRRGLNQPQHF. As DNA, the CDR3 is TGCGCCAGCAGCTTGGACCTTCTTCGTCGGGGACTCAATCAGCCCCAGCATTTT.

V and J are TRBV5-4 and TRBJ1-1; D not certain. The V end lost 2 bases, the J end lost 0 bases, and 11 bases lay between the germline ends. This CDR3 is 15 amino acids long. Germline V lookup: CDR1 SGHNT, CDR2 YYREEE (reference sequence). The chain's CDR3 is CASSFDIFMNTEAFF. The CDR3 DNA sequence: TGTGCCAGCAGCTTCGATATTTTTATGAACACTGAAGCTTTCTTT.

The J gene is TRBJ2-7, the V gene TRBV23-1; TRBD1 might be the D (6 bases). TRBV23-1 is flagged as an ORF with uncertain function. CDR3 length: 12 amino acids. V was trimmed by 9 bases and J by 3 bases, leaving 12 bases between them. The CDR3 sequence: CARGRGRYEQYF. CDR3 DNA: TGCGCCAGGGGCAGGGGACGCTACGAGCAGTACTTC.

The chain links TRBV6-4 to TRBJ2-6; D ambiguous. This CDR3 spans 14 amino acids. Germline V gene sequence: CDR1 MRHNA, CDR2 SNTAGT. The germline V and J ends were trimmed by 4 bases and 0 bases, with 4 bases remaining between them. For the CDR3, the DNA is TGTGCCAGCAGTGCCCTCTCTGGGGCCAACGTCCTGACTTTC. Translating gives CASSALSGANVLTF.

The V and J genes are TRBV19 and TRBJ2-2; perhaps TRBD2 as D (6 bases). CDR1 and CDR2 from the germline V gene are LNHDA and SQIVND (reference sequence). Trimming removed 7 bases at V and 5 bases at J, with 14 bases between. The CDR3 length is 14 residues. As DNA, the CDR3 is TGTGCCAGTACACCGGGGCGGGATACCGGGGAGCTGTTTTTT. Amino acids: CASTPGRDTGELFF.

This clone showed up just a few times. V and J are TRBV11-2 and TRBJ1-5; 9 bases are a match to TRBD1. Germline V lookup: CDR1 SGHAT, CDR2 FQNNGV. The CDR3 is 14 residues long. V lost 5 bases to trimming and J lost 4 bases; unmatched junction nucleotides: 3. In DNA form, the CDR3 reads TGTGCCAGCAGCCTGGACAGGGGAAATCAGCCCCAGCATTTT. As protein: CASSLDRGNQPQHF.

The chain links TRBV6-5 to TRBJ2-1; the D call may be TRBD1 or TRBD2 (6 bases each). This CDR3 contains 14 residues. Germline CDR1 reads MNHEY; CDR2 reads SVGAGI. V lost 5 bases, J lost 3 bases, and 11 bases lay in between. CDR3 in amino acids: CASSRLGGYNEQFF. The CDR3 DNA reads TGTGCCAGCAGTCGACTAGGGGGCTACAATGAGCAGTTCTTC.

This chain joins TRBV7-9 and TRBJ2-6; D uncertain. Trimming pared 4 bases from V and 0 bases from J, leaving 7 bases between. This CDR3 spans 15 amino acids. Germline V CDR1 and CDR2: SEHNR, FQNEAQ (reference sequence). CDR3 amino acids: CASSSDTSGANVLTF. Here the CDR3 DNA reads TGTGCCAGCAGCTCTGACACCTCTGGGGCCAACGTCCTGACTTTC.

This chain uses TRBV19 with TRBJ2-7; a weak D match, TRBD2 (6 bases). This CDR3 region has 13 residues. CDR1 and CDR2 from the germline V gene are LNHDA and SQIVND (reference sequence). The germline V and J ends were trimmed by 8 bases and 2 bases, with 13 bases remaining between them. The CDR3 here is CASAGTPTYEQYF. DNA of the CDR3: TGTGCCAGTGCCGGGACTCCTACCTACGAGCAGTACTTC. Filled out from reference TRBV19 and TRBJ2-7, the complete variable domain reads DGGITQSPKYLFRKEGQNVTLSCEQNLNHDAMYWYRQDPGQGLRLIYYSQIVNDFQKGDIAEGYSVSREKKESFPLTVTSAQKNPTAFYLCASAGTPTYEQYFGPGTRLTVT.